These 7 T cell receptor beta chains came from one sample sequenced in a study of OX40 agonist ivuxolimab in advanced cancers. This table comes from immunoSEQ multiplex PCR, and its TCRdb copy is limited to in-frame clones, with some not included. The table has 52,000 or so clones, 88% seen once. Sequenced material: CD4+ or CD8+ T cells sorted from blood, taken in a trial of the OX40 agonist ivuxolimab. These receptors were taken from an adult with an advanced solid tumor such as melanoma, head and neck, liver or kidney cancer.

The gene calls are TRBV30 and TRBJ1-2; 7 nucleotides match TRBD1. V lost 0 bases and J lost 8; bases outside the gene matches: 12. Looked up from germline, CDR1 is GTSNPN and CDR2 is SVGIG (reference sequence). The CDR3 runs to 15 residues. The CDR3 DNA follows: TGTGCCTGGAGTGTACCGTCAATCCGAGGGGGCGGCTACACCTTC. It codes for CAWSVPSIRGGGYTF.

The chain combines TRBV5-1 with TRBJ1-1; D ambiguous. CDR3 length: 14 amino acids. V shed 0 bases and J shed 0 bases, with 6 bases lying between them. Germline V gene lookup returns CDR1 SGHRS and CDR2 YFSETQ. Here the CDR3 reads CASSLGSLNTEAFF. The DNA for the CDR3 is TGCGCCAGCAGCTTGGGCAGCCTGAACACTGAAGCTTTCTTT.

V is TRBV18 and J is TRBJ2-1, with D hard to call. The length of the CDR3 is 15 residues. Germline V gene sequence: CDR1 KGHSH, CDR2 LQKENI. Trimming took off 5 bases at V and 8 bases at J, with 19 bases between the two ends. CDR3 DNA: TGTGCCAGCTCAGCAAGGGTCTACGGTCTAGATGAGCAGTTCTTC. Amino acids: CASSARVYGLDEQFF.

The rearrangement uses TRBV19 and TRBJ2-5, with TRBD1 matching over 7 bases. The V gene's germline CDR1 is LNHDA and CDR2 SQIVND (reference sequence). J lost 5 bases, V lost 4 bases, and 4 bases had no gene match. This CDR3 region has 13 residues. The CDR3 DNA reads as TGTGCCAGTAGTAGACAGGGCGCGGAGACCCAGTACTTC. Protein: CASSRQGAETQYF.

The table lists this clone with a count of one. This rearrangement joins TRBV5-4 to TRBJ2-1; 11 bases map to TRBD2. The CDR3 length is 16 residues. Germline V lookup: CDR1 SGHNT, CDR2 YYREEE (reference sequence). The J segment lost 9 bases and the V segment lost 0 bases, leaving 8 bases of the junction unmatched. This CDR3 reads CASSLVAGGPKGEQFF. The DNA of the CDR3 is TGTGCCAGCAGCTTGGTAGCGGGAGGGCCTAAGGGTGAGCAGTTCTTC.

V usage is TRBV19 and J usage is TRBJ2-7, with TRBD1 matching 7 bases. V lost 5 bases and J lost 2; bases outside the gene matches: 9. The CDR3 runs to 15 residues. Germline assignment: CDR1 LNHDA and CDR2 SQIVND (reference sequence). Here the CDR3 DNA reads TGTGCCAGTAGTGGACCCGGGACAGTTGCCTACGAGCAGTACTTC. It translates to CASSGPGTVAYEQYF.

The CDR3, as DNA: TGTGCCAGCAGCTTGGGGGGTTCAGGGATAAATGAGCAGTTCTTC. This gives the protein CASSLGGSGINEQFF. The chain is built from TRBV5-4 and TRBJ2-1; a possible D gene is TRBD1 (5 bases). The CDR3 consists of 15 residues. Germline assignment: CDR1 SGHNT and CDR2 YYREEE (reference sequence). V lost 0 bases to trimming and J lost 7 bases, with 14 bases between them.